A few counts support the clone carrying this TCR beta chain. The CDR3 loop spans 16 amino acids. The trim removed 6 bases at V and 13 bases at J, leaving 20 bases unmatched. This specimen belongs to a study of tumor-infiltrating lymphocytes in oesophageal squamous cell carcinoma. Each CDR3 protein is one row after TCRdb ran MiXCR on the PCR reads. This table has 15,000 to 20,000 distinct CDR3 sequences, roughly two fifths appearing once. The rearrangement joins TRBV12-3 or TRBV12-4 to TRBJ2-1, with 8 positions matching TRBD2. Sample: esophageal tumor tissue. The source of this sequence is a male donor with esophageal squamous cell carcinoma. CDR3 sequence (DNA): TGTGCCAGCAGCGCGACTAGCGAGGGCAACCAAGAGACCCAGTTCTTC. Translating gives CASSATSEGNQETQFF.